The 27 T cell receptor beta chains presented below share a single source sample, sequenced in a study of blood T cell repertoires in COVID-19. Here immunoSEQ multiplex PCR was the method, and the copy in TCRdb shows in-frame clones only, minus some. The repertoire has about 260,000 clones, about 87% of them found once; the top ten carry around 5%. The specimen was peripheral blood. The source is a woman aged 55-69 years with COVID-19, enrolled during active disease.

This clone was seen more than once but under ten times. The chain links TRBV5-1 to TRBJ2-7, with 7 bases fitting TRBD2. With 6 bases clipped from V and 6 bases from J, the junction kept 9 bases outside the gene matches. Germline V gene sequence: CDR1 SGHRS, CDR2 YFSETQ. There are 13 residues in the CDR3. The CDR3 sequence is CASTPASGGEQYF. The CDR3 DNA is TGCGCCAGCACTCCGGCTTCGGGGGGCGAGCAGTACTTC.

The rearrangement joins TRBV24-1 to TRBJ1-2; D remains ambiguous. Per the germline V gene, CDR1 is KGHDR and CDR2 is SFDVKD. The CDR3 length is 14 residues. Trimming pared 7 bases from V and 0 bases from J, leaving 11 bases between. The CDR3: CATSPPRANYGYTF. The CDR3 bases are TGTGCCACCAGCCCCCCGAGGGCTAACTATGGCTACACCTTC.

This clone was detected only once. V usage is TRBV6-6 and J usage is TRBJ1-4; tentatively, D is TRBD1 (6 bases). In germline, CDR1 is MNHNY, CDR2 SVGAGI (reference sequence). The CDR3 totals 16 residues. V was trimmed by 7 bases and J by 10 bases, leaving 25 bases between them. CDR3 amino acids: CASTHRMRGNLGKLFF. Written as DNA, the CDR3 is TGTGCCAGCACCCATAGGATGAGGGGGAACCTAGGAAAACTGTTTTTT.

The rearrangement joins TRBV29-1 to TRBJ2-3; TRBD1 aligns across 7 bases. Trimming took 4 bases from V and 4 from J; bases not matched to a gene: 5. CDR3 length: 13 amino acids. Germline lookup yields CDR1 SQVTM and CDR2 ANQGSEA. The CDR3 loop is CSVAAGGADTQYF. In DNA form, the CDR3 reads TGCAGCGTTGCGGCAGGGGGAGCAGATACGCAGTATTTT.

CDR3: CSASSGTSGLTYEQYF. As DNA, the CDR3 is TGCAGTGCTAGTTCCGGGACTAGCGGGTTGACCTACGAGCAGTACTTC. The V gene is TRBV20-1, the J gene TRBJ2-7; 12 nucleotides align to TRBD2. The CDR3 is made up of 16 amino acids. The V segment lost 3 bases and the J segment 2 bases; nucleotides outside the gene matches: 8. Germline CDR1 DFQATT, CDR2 SNEGSKA (reference sequence).

The J gene is TRBJ2-5, the V gene TRBV27; TRBD2 agrees at 15 bases. The CDR3 loop spans 19 amino acids. J was trimmed by 5 bases and V by 5 bases; bases with no gene match: 15. Germline V gene lookup returns CDR1 MNHEY and CDR2 SMNVEV (reference sequence). CDR3 amino acids: CASSLTAGTSGRIRETQYF. In DNA, the CDR3 is TGTGCCAGCAGTCTAACCGCCGGGACTAGCGGGAGGATCAGGGAGACCCAGTACTTC.

For the CDR3, the DNA is TGTGCCAGCTCACCTCAGGGATCTGTGGGCTATGGCTACACCTTC. Protein sequence: CASSPQGSVGYGYTF. This chain connects TRBV18 to TRBJ1-2; possibly TRBD1 for D (5 bases). The CDR3 is 15 amino acids. Deletions cut 3 bases from V and 4 bases from J, with 15 bases between. Germline V gene sequence: CDR1 KGHSH, CDR2 LQKENI.

The CDR3 sequence: CASRGSSYNEQFF. The CDR3 DNA reads TGTGCCTCCAGGGGCAGCTCCTACAATGAGCAGTTCTTC. This rearrangement joins TRBV28 to TRBJ2-1; weak D call: TRBD1 (6 bases). The CDR3 contains 13 residues. CDR1 is MDHEN and CDR2 is SYDVKM in the germline V gene. V lost 11 bases, J lost 0 bases, and 11 bases lay in between. Looking up the rest from reference TRBV28 and TRBJ2-1 gives the full variable domain: DVKVTQSSRYLVKRTGEKVFLECVQDMDHENMFWYRQDPGLGLRLIYFSYDVKMKEKGDIPEGYSVSREKKERFSLILESASTNQTSMYLCASRGSSYNEQFFGPGTRLTVL.

The genes are TRBV2 and TRBJ1-2, with a weak D call TRBD1 (6 bases). Germline V gene data show CDR1 as SNHLY and CDR2 as FYNNEI. Deletions cut 5 bases from V and 8 bases from J, with 12 bases between. The CDR3 covers 12 residues. This CDR3 is CASSLQGGGYTF. The CDR3 region has the DNA TGTGCCAGCAGTCTACAGGGAGGGGGCTACACCTTC.

V gene TRBV24-1 combines with J gene TRBJ2-7, with TRBD2 matching over 13 bases. Germline V gives CDR1 KGHDR, CDR2 SFDVKD. V was clipped by 4 bases and J by 2 bases; unmatched bases: 4. The CDR3 spans 16 residues. This CDR3 reads CATSDPGTSGTYEQYF. DNA of the CDR3: TGTGCCACCAGTGACCCCGGGACTAGCGGGACCTACGAGCAGTACTTC.

The chain uses TRBV9 and TRBJ2-1, with D perhaps TRBD2 (6 bases). Germline V gene data show CDR1 as SGDLS and CDR2 as YYNGEE. The CDR3 loop spans 14 amino acids. V was cut by 6 bases and J by 9 bases, with 19 bases left in between. CDR3 sequence: CASNRLGEEGEQFF. CDR3 in DNA: TGTGCCAGCAACCGTTTGGGGGAGGAAGGTGAGCAGTTCTTC. Filled out from reference TRBV9 and TRBJ2-1, the complete variable domain reads DSGVTQTPKHLITATGQRVTLRCSPRSGDLSVYWYQQSLDQGLQFLIQYYNGEERAKGNILERFSAQQFPDLHSELNLSSLELGDSALYFCASNRLGEEGEQFFGPGTRLTVL.

This clone has a handful of counts. The DNA of the CDR3 is TGTGCCAGCAGCTTAGATAGCGTAGGGAGGGTCGTCTTCGATGAGCAGTTCTTC. It yields the protein CASSLDSVGRVVFDEQFF. The rearrangement links TRBV11-2 to TRBJ2-1, with 7 bases fitting TRBD2. CDR1 and CDR2 from the germline V gene are SGHAT and FQNNGV. CDR3 length: 18 residues. The V segment lost 0 bases and the J segment 8 bases; nucleotides outside the gene matches: 16.

The chain combines TRBV5-5 with TRBJ1-6; tentatively, D is TRBD1 (6 bases). Germline V gene lookup returns CDR1 SGHKS and CDR2 YYEKEE (reference sequence). CDR3 length: 16 amino acids. The germline V and J ends were trimmed by 4 bases and 5 bases, with 16 bases remaining between them. The CDR3 sequence is CASSTMTGANNSPLHF. The DNA for the CDR3 is TGTGCCAGCAGCACTATGACAGGCGCCAATAATTCACCCCTCCACTTT.

CDR3 protein: CASSVSGSGRNEQFF. The CDR3 DNA follows: TGTGCCAGCAGTGTTAGCGGGAGCGGCCGAAATGAGCAGTTCTTC. The chain combines TRBV28 with TRBJ2-1, with 9 nucleotides matching TRBD2. Germline V gene data show CDR1 as MDHEN and CDR2 as SYDVKM. This CDR3 comprises 15 residues. The junction had 9 bases not matched to a gene; V was cut back by 5 bases and J by 7 bases. Supplemented by reference TRBV28 and TRBJ2-1, the full variable domain reads DVKVTQSSRYLVKRTGEKVFLECVQDMDHENMFWYRQDPGLGLRLIYFSYDVKMKEKGDIPEGYSVSREKKERFSLILESASTNQTSMYLCASSVSGSGRNEQFFGPGTRLTVL.

The chain carries TRBV19 and TRBJ1-1, with 8 bases aligning to TRBD1. Trimming cost V 4 bases and J 5 bases; bases outside gene matches: 6. Germline V gives CDR1 LNHDA, CDR2 SQIVND (reference sequence). The CDR3 extends over 14 amino acids. DNA of the CDR3: TGTGCCAGTAGTACCCAGGGGGCGCGAACTGAAGCTTTCTTT. Protein: CASSTQGARTEAFF.

CDR3 amino acids: CASSLGLAGGADTQYF. The CDR3 coding sequence is TGTGCCAGCAGCTTGGGGCTAGCGGGAGGGGCAGATACGCAGTATTTT. V is TRBV5-5 and J is TRBJ2-3; 12 bases are shared with TRBD2. Germline CDR1 SGHKS, CDR2 YYEKEE (reference sequence). Germline trimming cut 0 bases from V and 4 bases from J; bases unmatched to any gene: 3. The CDR3 length is 16 residues.

This chain joins TRBV14 and TRBJ2-7; 9 nucleotides align to TRBD1. V lost 3 bases and J lost 3; bases outside the gene matches: 6. The germline CDR1 and CDR2 sequences are SGHDN and FVKESK. This CDR3 is 15 amino acids long. CDR3 sequence reads: CASSHPGQGFYEQYF. CDR3 bases: TGTGCCAGCAGCCACCCGGGACAGGGTTTCTACGAGCAGTACTTC.

The rearrangement links TRBV7-6 to TRBJ1-6; D not certain. V lost 0 bases and J 4 bases, leaving 7 bases between the germline ends. This CDR3 comprises 15 residues. Germline lookup yields CDR1 SGHVS and CDR2 FNYEAQ. CDR3 amino acids: CASSLARGYNSPLHF. In DNA form, the CDR3 reads TGTGCCAGCAGCTTAGCGCGAGGTTATAATTCACCCCTCCACTTT. Supplemented by reference TRBV7-6 and TRBJ1-6, the full variable domain reads GAGVSQSPRYKVTKRGQDVALRCDPISGHVSLYWYRQALGQGPEFLTYFNYEAQQDKSGLPNDRFSAERPEGSISTLTIQRTEQRDSAMYRCASSLARGYNSPLHFGNGTRLTVT.

This clone was found once. The rearrangement uses TRBV7-9 and TRBJ1-3; D is ambiguous. The CDR3 loop spans 15 amino acids. Trimming pared 8 bases from V and 1 base from J, leaving 15 bases between. Germline V gene sequence: CDR1 SEHNR, CDR2 FQNEAQ (reference sequence). The CDR3 coding sequence is TGTGCCAGCCAGCGTGCAGCTGCATCTGGAAACACCATATATTTT. Protein product: CASQRAAASGNTIYF.

The V and J genes are TRBV28 and TRBJ1-1; the D is unclear. V gave up 5 bases and J gave up 1 base, with 11 bases separating them. Germline-derived CDR1 and CDR2 are MDHEN and SYDVKM. The CDR3 runs to 14 residues. The CDR3 here is CASSPRHPNTEAFF. The CDR3 bases are TGTGCCAGCAGTCCGCGGCACCCGAACACTGAAGCTTTCTTT.

This clone was observed a few times. V usage is TRBV5-1 and J usage is TRBJ1-3; D call uncertain. There are 15 residues in the CDR3. The V gene's germline CDR1 is SGHRS and CDR2 YFSETQ. V was shortened by 0 bases and J by 0 bases, with 7 bases between the two germline ends. DNA of the CDR3: TGCGCCAGCAGCTTGGTAGGAGCCTCTGGAAACACCATATATTTT. Encoded protein: CASSLVGASGNTIYF.

The chain has TRBV11-3 and TRBJ2-1, with 9 bases aligning to TRBD2. V lost 1 base and J lost 4; bases outside the gene matches: 8. CDR1 SGHNT and CDR2 YENEEA come from the germline V gene. The CDR3 runs 17 residues. The CDR3 spells CASSLGRREGPYNEQFF. The CDR3 DNA is TGTGCCAGCAGCTTAGGTAGGCGGGAGGGCCCTTACAATGAGCAGTTCTTC.

This chain joins TRBV30 and TRBJ2-1; D may be TRBD2 (7 bases). The V gene lost 0 bases and the J gene lost 12 bases, with 15 bases spanning the gap. Per the germline V gene, CDR1 is GTSNPN and CDR2 is SVGIG (reference sequence). The CDR3 totals 13 residues. CDR3 amino acids: CAWSVQGGLGQFF. The CDR3 DNA is TGTGCCTGGAGTGTACAGGGAGGGTTAGGGCAGTTCTTC.

The rearrangement uses TRBV5-1 and TRBJ2-7, with D perhaps TRBD2 (6 bases). The CDR3 is made up of 11 amino acids. The ends were cut back, 5 bases at V and 3 bases at J, with 6 bases in the middle. The germline V gene encodes CDR1 SGHRS and CDR2 YFSETQ. CDR3: CASREGYEQYF. CDR3 DNA sequence: TGCGCCAGCAGGGAGGGCTACGAGCAGTACTTC.

The chain employs TRBV18 and TRBJ1-1; D unclear. The CDR3 is 15 amino acids. From germline, CDR1 is KGHSH and CDR2 LQKENI. Trimming shortened V by 1 base and J by 0 bases, and 9 bases separated the two germline ends. This chain's CDR3 is CASSPRQNMNTEAFF. CDR3 coding DNA: TGTGCCAGCTCACCACGACAAAACATGAACACTGAAGCTTTCTTT.

This chain links TRBV27 with TRBJ2-7, with 14 bases fitting TRBD2. This CDR3 has 18 amino acids. V was pared by 6 bases and J by 0 bases, with 10 bases of the junction left unmatched. Germline CDR1 and CDR2: MNHEY and SMNVEV (reference sequence). The CDR3 DNA reads TGTGCCAGCAGGGGTCCCGGGACTAGCGGGAGAAGCTCCTACGAGCAGTACTTC. Protein product: CASRGPGTSGRSSYEQYF.

The genes are TRBV4-1 and TRBJ1-4, with unresolved D. CDR1 and CDR2 from the germline V gene are MGHRA and YSYEKL. Trimming took 1 base from V and 2 from J, leaving 8 bases between them. This CDR3 region has 15 residues. The chain's CDR3 is CASSQAGQTNEKLFF. DNA of the CDR3: TGCGCCAGCAGCCAAGCTGGCCAGACTAATGAAAAACTGTTTTTT.